One and the same sample provided the 30 T cell receptor beta chains below, sequenced in a study of T cells in Graves' hyperthyroidism and ophthalmopathy. The source material, RNA transcripts, was used to amplify TCR beta CDR3 regions. The HTBI primer set served for first-round RT-PCR of the TCR CDR3. MiXCR, applied by TCRdb to the multiplex PCR reads, yields one record per CDR3 protein. Here the sample spans more than 500,000 distinct CDR3 sequences, approximately 48% being singletons. The sample comprised peripheral blood or thyroid tissue (not recorded which). These receptors came from an adult woman with Graves' disease, either hyperthyroidism or ophthalmopathy (not recorded which).

The J gene is TRBJ1-1, the V gene TRBV28; D not resolved. V shed 5 bases and J shed 10 bases, with 11 bases lying between them. The germline gives CDR1 MDHEN, CDR2 SYDVKM. The CDR3 consists of 11 residues. Written as DNA, the CDR3 is TGTGCCAGCAGTCCTCTGGTGCGAGCTTTCTTT. This encodes CASSPLVRAFF.

The chain has TRBV25-1 and TRBJ2-7; 12 bases fit TRBD1. Germline V gene lookup returns CDR1 MGHDK and CDR2 SYGVNS. Unmatched junction bases numbered 8, after V lost 1 base and J lost 7 bases. The CDR3 spans 16 residues. This CDR3 reads CASSESPGQGAEEQYF. DNA for the CDR3: TGTGCCAGCAGTGAATCCCCGGGACAGGGGGCGGAGGAGCAGTACTTC.

This clonotype was detected ten times or more. The genes are TRBV19 and TRBJ2-7, with no clear D. V was trimmed by 3 bases and J by 0 bases, leaving 9 bases between them. Germline V lookup: CDR1 LNHDA, CDR2 SQIVND (reference sequence). This CDR3 spans 14 amino acids. The CDR3 region has the DNA TGTGCCAGTAGTATCACATTGATCTCCTACGAGCAGTACTTC. Translation: CASSITLISYEQYF.

Comments on this clonotype: Germline and junction disagree at one end, which may indicate a read error. The chain combines TRBV7-3 with TRBJ2-7, with 13 bases matching TRBD2. CDR3 length equals 15 residues. CDR1 is SGHTA, CDR2 FQGTGA, per germline. CDR3 in DNA: TGTGCCAGCAGCCTAACTAGCGGGAGGGTGTACGAGCAGTACTTC. Amino acid sequence: CASSLTSGRVYEQYF.

This sequence joins TRBV28 and TRBJ2-2, with 13 bases matching TRBD2. Looked up from germline, CDR1 is MDHEN and CDR2 is SYDVKM. J gave up 2 bases and V 5 bases, and 2 bases lay outside the gene matches. The CDR3 contains 16 residues. The CDR3 DNA reads as TGTGCCAGCAGTGGACTAGCGGGAGTCAACACCGGGGAGCTGTTTTTT. Its protein is CASSGLAGVNTGELFF.

This clonotype was recorded at least ten times. The chain uses TRBV5-1 and TRBJ1-1; 11 bases map to TRBD1. Trimming cost V 2 bases and J 4 bases; bases outside gene matches: 4. The CDR3 totals 15 residues. Germline V gives CDR1 SGHRS, CDR2 YFSETQ. In DNA form, the CDR3 reads TGCGCCAGCAGCTTCCAAGGGACAGGGGGCACTGAAGCTTTCTTT. It yields the protein CASSFQGTGGTEAFF.

The chain uses TRBV20-1 and TRBJ1-5, with D possibly matching TRBD1 (5 bases). V lost 6 bases and J 4 bases, leaving 16 bases between the germline ends. This CDR3 comprises 14 residues. Germline V lookup: CDR1 DFQATT, CDR2 SNEGSKA (reference sequence). For the CDR3, the DNA is TGCAGTGCCAGGGAGGTCCAGCCTAATCAGCCCCAGCATTTT. It yields the protein CSAREVQPNQPQHF.

The count of this clonotype is one. Here the CDR3 reads CASSAVGNSYEQYF. The DNA of the CDR3 is TGTGCCAGCAGCGCGGTGGGAAACTCCTACGAGCAGTACTTC. This chain links TRBV7-9 with TRBJ2-7; D is uncertain. The CDR3 runs to 14 residues. V was clipped by 5 bases and J by 0 bases, with 11 bases between them. Germline V CDR1 and CDR2: SEHNR, FQNEAQ (reference sequence).

The chain employs TRBV14 and TRBJ2-7; D not certain. The V gene lost 7 bases and the J gene lost 0 bases, with 10 bases spanning the gap. Germline V lookup: CDR1 SGHDN, CDR2 FVKESK. The CDR3 totals 13 residues. CDR3 bases: TGTGCCAGCAAACCAAGGAGCTCCTACGAGCAGTACTTC. Its protein product is CASKPRSSYEQYF.

The chain has TRBV10-3 and TRBJ2-7, with 8 positions matching TRBD1. Germline loops: CDR1 ENHRY, CDR2 SYGVKD. Losses at the gene ends were 2 bases for V and 2 bases for J; bases not matched to a gene: 2. The CDR3 runs to 14 residues. The DNA of the CDR3 is TGTGCCATCAGTGAGGGACAGGGAGCCTACGAGCAGTACTTC. This gives the protein CAISEGQGAYEQYF.

This clonotype was counted many times. The rearrangement joins TRBV13 to TRBJ1-1; 8 bases are shared with TRBD1. CDR3 length equals 14 residues. V shed 6 bases and J 3 bases; nucleotides not matched to a gene: 6. Germline CDR1 is PRHDT and CDR2 is FYEKMQ (reference sequence). CDR3 bases: TGTGCCAGCAGTCAGGGGGCGCGGTACACTGAAGCTTTCTTT. Encoded protein: CASSQGARYTEAFF.

V usage is TRBV11-2 and J usage is TRBJ2-7, with 8 bases fitting TRBD1. The CDR3 runs to 15 residues. Germline V gene lookup returns CDR1 SGHAT and CDR2 FQNNGV. V lost 5 bases and J lost 3; bases outside the gene matches: 9. CDR3 in amino acids: CASSPPGQVDYEQYF. CDR3 nucleotide sequence: TGTGCCAGCAGCCCCCCGGGACAGGTTGACTACGAGCAGTACTTC.

The genes are TRBV5-1 and TRBJ1-2; TRBD1 matches 8 bases. The CDR3 sequence is 13 residues long. V was clipped by 2 bases and J by 7 bases; unmatched bases: 4. Germline lookup yields CDR1 SGHRS and CDR2 YFSETQ. The CDR3 reads CASSFGGTGGYTF. CDR3 DNA sequence: TGCGCCAGCAGCTTTGGCGGGACAGGTGGCTACACCTTC.

In regard to this clonotype: The conserved final phenylalanine or tryptophan is absent from the CDR3, which likely points to a read error. The DNA is left out, because the CDR3 cannot be placed on it with certainty; the CDR3 is given as TCRdb lists it. The chain uses TRBV6-5 and TRBJ2-7; the DNA was not used to check the table's D call, TRBD2. The CDR3 totals 9 residues, both ends included. From germline, CDR1 is MNHEY and CDR2 SVGAGI. The CDR3 sequence: CASNQLAGE.

The genes are TRBV20-1 and TRBJ1-2; TRBD1 is a possible D gene (6 bases). Germline V lookup: CDR1 DFQATT, CDR2 SNEGSKA (reference sequence). This CDR3 spans 13 amino acids. Trimming pared 5 bases from V and 7 bases from J, leaving 17 bases between. CDR3 sequence reads: CSAGTGRILGYTF. The CDR3 DNA reads as TGCAGTGCTGGAACAGGGAGGATCCTTGGCTACACCTTC.

Comments on this clonotype: A read error may account for a junction end that differs from germline. The V and J genes are TRBV11-2 and TRBJ2-7, with D possibly being TRBD2 (6 bases). The CDR3 is 15 amino acids. Germline V gene data show CDR1 as SGHAT and CDR2 as FQNNGV. Here the CDR3 reads CAGSLKGLYSYEQYF. CDR3 nucleotides: TGTGCCGGCAGCTTAAAGGGACTGTACTCCTACGAGCAGTACTTC.

This clonotype was found many times. The V call is TRBV4-2, the J call TRBJ1-4, with 7 positions matching TRBD1. V trimming: 4 bases; J trimming: 4 bases; junction bases outside the gene matches: 6. Germline values: CDR1 LGHNA, CDR2 YNFKEQ. CDR3 size: 15 residues. This chain's CDR3 is CASSRSGTDNEKLFF. The DNA of the CDR3 is TGTGCCAGCAGCCGGTCCGGGACAGATAATGAAAAACTGTTTTTT.

The V and J genes are TRBV19 and TRBJ2-7; D may be TRBD1 (6 bases). The CDR3 consists of 15 residues. V lost 3 bases, J lost 2 bases, and 14 bases lay in between. CDR1 LNHDA and CDR2 SQIVND come from the germline V gene (reference sequence). As DNA, the CDR3 is TGTGCCAGTAGTATCGATGGCAGGACAGCCTACGAGCAGTACTTC. As protein: CASSIDGRTAYEQYF. The whole variable domain, filled in from reference TRBV19 and TRBJ2-7, reads DGGITQSPKYLFRKEGQNVTLSCEQNLNHDAMYWYRQDPGQGLRLIYYSQIVNDFQKGDIAEGYSVSREKKESFPLTVTSAQKNPTAFYLCASSIDGRTAYEQYFGPGTRLTVT.

This chain joins TRBV3-1 and TRBJ1-2; D is unclear. CDR1 and CDR2 from the germline V gene are LGHDT and YNNKEL (reference sequence). V was pared by 4 bases and J by 2 bases, with 8 bases between. This CDR3 comprises 13 residues. The CDR3 nucleotides are TGTGCCAGCAGCCTCGTCCAGAACTATGGCTACACCTTC. Its protein is CASSLVQNYGYTF.

This clonotype was detected ten times or more. The rearrangement joins TRBV12-3 or TRBV12-4 to TRBJ1-2; a possible D gene is TRBD1 (6 bases). The CDR3 runs 13 residues. The V end was cut by 3 bases, the J end by 7 bases, with 12 bases between. In DNA, the CDR3 is TGTGCCAGCAGTTTTTTAAGGGGGTTTGGCTACACCTTC. Amino acid sequence: CASSFLRGFGYTF.

The rearrangement uses TRBV20-1 and TRBJ1-5; 9 bases line up with TRBD1. This CDR3 has 13 residues. The germline V gene encodes CDR1 DFQATT and CDR2 SNEGSKA (reference sequence). With V trimmed by 6 bases and J by 5 bases, 5 bases remained unmatched. Here the CDR3 reads CSARTGVHQPQHF. The DNA for the CDR3 is TGCAGTGCAAGGACAGGGGTGCATCAGCCCCAGCATTTT.

CDR3 DNA sequence: TGCAGCGTTGAAGCCCCTAGCGGGGGACACTACGAGCAGTACTTC. It translates to CSVEAPSGGHYEQYF. V gene TRBV29-1 combines with J gene TRBJ2-7; 10 bases agree with TRBD2. The V and J ends lost 1 base and 3 bases, in that order; junction bases with no gene match: 6. The germline V gene encodes CDR1 SQVTM and CDR2 ANQGSEA. This CDR3 has 15 residues.

About this clonotype: The junction does not match germline at one end; this may be a read error. V usage is TRBV19 and J usage is TRBJ2-3; 8 positions match TRBD2. This CDR3 has 13 amino acids. CDR1 is LNHDA and CDR2 is SQIVND in the germline V gene (reference sequence). CDR3 sequence reads: CASGTSGTDTQCF. The CDR3 DNA is TGTGCCAGTGGGACTAGTGGTACAGATACGCAGTGTTTT. Variable domain in full (rest from reference TRBV19 and TRBJ2-3): DGGITQSPKYLFRKEGQNVTLSCEQNLNHDAMYWYRQDPGQGLRLIYYSQIVNDFQKGDIAEGYSVSREKKESFPLTVTSAQKNPTAFYLCASGTSGTDTQCFGPGTRLTVL.

This sequence joins TRBV29-1 and TRBJ1-1; perhaps TRBD1 as D (6 bases). V lost 4 bases and J lost 2, with 17 bases in between. CDR3 length equals 15 residues. Germline values: CDR1 SQVTM, CDR2 ANQGSEA. CDR3 residues: CSVGGGARVNTEAFF. CDR3 sequence (DNA): TGCAGCGTTGGAGGGGGGGCGCGGGTTAACACTGAAGCTTTCTTT.

This clonotype was seen at least ten times. V usage is TRBV7-9 and J usage is TRBJ1-2; TRBD1 matches 8 bases. This CDR3 is 14 amino acids long. The junction had 10 bases not matched to a gene; V was cut back by 5 bases and J by 8 bases. The germline V gene has CDR1 SEHNR and CDR2 FQNEAQ (reference sequence). CDR3 region: CASSLQTGGGGYTF. CDR3 bases: TGTGCCAGCAGCCTACAAACAGGGGGAGGGGGCTACACCTTC. The full variable domain, its missing parts supplied by reference TRBV7-9 and TRBJ1-2, is DTGVSQNPRHKITKRGQNVTFRCDPISEHNRLYWYRQTLGQGPEFLTYFQNEAQLEKSRLLSDRFSAERPKGSFSTLEIQRTEQGDSAMYLCASSLQTGGGGYTFGSGTRLTVV.

Worth noting for this clonotype: This clone may be a read error of a much larger clone one base away. The J gene is TRBJ1-3, the V gene TRBV7-6, with TRBD1 identical over 7 bases. The length of the CDR3 is 15 residues. The germline V gene encodes CDR1 SGHVS and CDR2 FNYEAQ. V gave up 1 base and J gave up 6 bases; unmatched junction bases: 6. CDR3 residues: CASSLDGTASNTIYF. CDR3 nucleotide sequence: TGTGCCAGCAGCTTAGACGGGACAGCGTCAAACACCATATATTTT.

CDR3 DNA sequence: TGTGCCAGCAGTTACAGGGGGGGATCCTATGGCTACACCTTC. Translation: CASSYRGGSYGYTF. V and J are TRBV6-5 and TRBJ1-2; maybe TRBD1 (6 bases). In germline, CDR1 is MNHEY, CDR2 SVGAGI. The CDR3 extends over 14 amino acids. Trimming cost V 2 bases and J 4 bases, with 11 bases left between them.

This clonotype was detected ten times or more. J is TRBJ2-7 and V is TRBV7-9; 11 bases are shared with TRBD2. This CDR3 region has 16 residues. The V gene end was trimmed by 3 bases and the J gene end by 0 bases; junction bases not matched to a gene: 4. In germline, CDR1 is SEHNR, CDR2 FQNEAQ (reference sequence). The CDR3 coding sequence is TGTGCCAGCAGCTTGGGACTAGCGGTGAGCTCCTACGAGCAGTACTTC. It encodes CASSLGLAVSSYEQYF. Variable domain in full (rest from reference TRBV7-9 and TRBJ2-7): DTGVSQNPRHKITKRGQNVTFRCDPISEHNRLYWYRQTLGQGPEFLTYFQNEAQLEKSRLLSDRFSAERPKGSFSTLEIQRTEQGDSAMYLCASSLGLAVSSYEQYFGPGTRLTVT.

This rearrangement joins TRBV9 to TRBJ2-3, with 10 positions matching TRBD2. This CDR3 region has 15 residues. Germline values: CDR1 SGDLS, CDR2 YYNGEE. V dropped 2 bases and J dropped 1; count of bases not matched to a gene: 1. CDR3 in amino acids: CASSVGTSGTDTQYF. In nucleotides, the CDR3 is TGTGCCAGCAGCGTTGGGACTAGCGGCACAGATACGCAGTATTTT.

Only a few counts were recorded for this clonotype. This rearrangement joins TRBV10-3 to TRBJ1-4; 9 nucleotides agree with TRBD1. Trimming removed 2 bases from V and 7 bases from J; junction bases left unmatched: 8. CDR1 ENHRY and CDR2 SYGVKD come from the germline V gene. This CDR3 is 16 amino acids long. The CDR3 protein is CAISEPKGQGGEKLFF. The CDR3 coding sequence is TGTGCCATCAGTGAGCCGAAGGGACAGGGAGGTGAAAAACTGTTTTTT.